This T cell receptor (beta chain) comes out of a study of chemoradiotherapy in HPV16-positive cancers. Study-wide results and caveats: Functional assays defining HPV-specific T cells used only a couple of HPV16-positive patients. During treatment, candidate HPV-specific clones and E7-related motifs expanded in tumor.

The V segment lost 4 bases and the J segment 8 bases; nucleotides outside the gene matches: 2. Germline CDR1 is SGHRS and CDR2 is YFSETQ. This CDR3 has 12 residues. Some clones are missing from TCRdb's copy, which holds only in-frame ones; the method was immunoSEQ multiplex PCR. The repertoire holds roughly 34,000 clones, with approximately 86% as singletons. As regards this clone: Its specificity is not known.

Samples were taken several times over chemoradiotherapy. The sequencing used blood, collected from a patient who underwent chemoradiotherapy. This clonotype was sampled from a human donor with HPV-associated anogenital cancer. This chain connects TRBV5-1 to TRBJ2-1, with TRBD1 matching 8 bases. The CDR3 sequence: CASSGQGYEQFF. The CDR3 DNA reads as TGCGCCAGCAGCGGACAGGGATATGAGCAGTTCTTC.